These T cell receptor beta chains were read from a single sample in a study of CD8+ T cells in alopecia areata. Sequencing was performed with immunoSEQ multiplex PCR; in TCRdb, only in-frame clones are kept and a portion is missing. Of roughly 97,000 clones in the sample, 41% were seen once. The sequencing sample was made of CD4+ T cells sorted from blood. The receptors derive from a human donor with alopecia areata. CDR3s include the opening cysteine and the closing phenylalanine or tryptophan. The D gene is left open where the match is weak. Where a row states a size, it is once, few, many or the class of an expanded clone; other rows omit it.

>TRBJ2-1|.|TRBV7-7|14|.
CASSLGGVGNEQFF
TGTGCCAGCAGCTTAGGGGGAGTCGGCAATGAGCAGTTCTTC
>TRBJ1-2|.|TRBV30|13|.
CAWSRNGNYGYTF
TGTGCCTGGAGTCGGAACGGAAACTATGGCTACACCTTC
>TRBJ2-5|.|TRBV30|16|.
CAWSVYRGVLEETQYF
TGTGCCTGGAGTGTATATAGGGGTGTTTTGGAAGAGACCCAGTACTTC
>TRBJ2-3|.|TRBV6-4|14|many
CASSLIPAMDTQYF
TGTGCCAGCAGCCTCATACCCGCCATGGATACGCAGTATTTT
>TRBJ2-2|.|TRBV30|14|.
CAWSLRVNTGELFF
TGTGCCTGGAGCCTCCGCGTTAACACCGGGGAGCTGTTTTTT
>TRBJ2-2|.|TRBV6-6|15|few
CASSYSGEQGGELFF
TGTGCCAGCAGTTACTCGGGGGAACAGGGCGGGGAGCTGTTTTTT
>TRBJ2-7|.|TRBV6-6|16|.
CASSPNQGRLAYEQYF
TGTGCCAGCAGTCCAAATCAAGGCCGTCTAGCCTACGAGCAGTACTTC
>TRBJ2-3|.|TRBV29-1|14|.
CSVTTRVGPDTQYF
TGCAGCGTTACGACTAGAGTGGGCCCAGATACGCAGTATTTT
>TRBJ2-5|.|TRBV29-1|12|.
CSVETAQETQYF
TGCAGCGTTGAGACGGCCCAAGAGACCCAGTACTTC
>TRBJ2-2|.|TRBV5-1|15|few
CASSLDRSNTGELFF
TGCGCCAGCAGCTTGGACAGATCGAACACCGGGGAGCTGTTTTTT
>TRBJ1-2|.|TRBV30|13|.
CAWSVILPYGYTF
TGTGCCTGGAGTGTAATTCTGCCCTATGGCTACACCTTC
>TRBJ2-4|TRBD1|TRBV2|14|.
CASKGTGKTNIQYF
TGTGCCAGCAAAGGGACAGGGAAGACAAACATTCAGTACTTC
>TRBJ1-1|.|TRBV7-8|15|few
CASSLEAVSNTEAFF
TGTGCCAGCAGCTTAGAAGCGGTCTCGAACACTGAAGCTTTCTTT
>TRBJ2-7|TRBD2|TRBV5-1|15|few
CASSSLAGGPNEQYF
TGCGCCAGCAGCTCCCTAGCGGGGGGCCCGAACGAGCAGTACTTC
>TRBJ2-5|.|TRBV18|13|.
CASSPPSKETQYF
TGTGCCAGCTCACCACCGTCCAAAGAGACCCAGTACTTC
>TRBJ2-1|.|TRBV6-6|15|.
CASSSTSPPPNEQFF
TGTGCCAGCAGTAGTACTAGTCCGCCGCCCAATGAGCAGTTCTTC
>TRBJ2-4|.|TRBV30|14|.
CAWNIGLAKNIQYF
TGTGCCTGGAACATTGGTTTAGCCAAAAACATTCAGTACTTC
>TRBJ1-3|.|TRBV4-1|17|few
CASSQSLQGYSGNTIYF
TGCGCCAGCAGCCAGAGCTTACAGGGATACTCTGGAAACACCATATATTTT
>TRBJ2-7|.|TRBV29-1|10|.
CSGGDYEQYF
TGCAGCGGGGGGGATTACGAGCAGTACTTC
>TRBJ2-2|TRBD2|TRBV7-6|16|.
CASSSRSRLALGELFF
TGTGCCAGCAGCTCGCGGAGCAGACTAGCGCTCGGGGAGCTGTTTTTT
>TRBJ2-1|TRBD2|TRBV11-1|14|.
CASSPLAGGYEQFF
TGTGCCAGCAGCCCTCTAGCGGGGGGCTATGAGCAGTTCTTC
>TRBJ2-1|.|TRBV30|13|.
CAWSVAFGNEQFF
TGTGCCTGGAGTGTAGCTTTCGGTAATGAGCAGTTCTTC
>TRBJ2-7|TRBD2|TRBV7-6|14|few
CASSLGGSRYEQYF
TGTGCCAGCTCACTTGGCGGGAGTCGATACGAGCAGTACTTC
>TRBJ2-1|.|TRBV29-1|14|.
CSVGNRGIRNEQFF
TGCAGCGTTGGGAACCGGGGGATCAGGAATGAGCAGTTCTTC
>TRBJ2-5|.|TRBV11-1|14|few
CASSLDRDQETQYF
TGTGCCAGCAGCTTGGATAGGGACCAAGAGACCCAGTACTTC
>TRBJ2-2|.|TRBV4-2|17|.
CASSQDQRRGWTGELFF
TGTGCCAGCAGCCAAGATCAGAGGCGGGGTTGGACCGGGGAGCTGTTTTTT
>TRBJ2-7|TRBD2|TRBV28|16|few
CASSPTSGSPLGKQYF
TGTGCCAGCAGTCCGACTAGCGGGAGCCCCCTAGGCAAGCAGTACTTC
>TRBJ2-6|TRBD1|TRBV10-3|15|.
CAIGRGGTGANVLTF
TGTGCCATTGGGCGAGGGGGCACGGGGGCCAACGTCCTGACTTTC
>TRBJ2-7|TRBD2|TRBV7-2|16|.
CASSLGVGGGSHEQYF
TGTGCCAGCAGCTTAGGGGTCGGCGGGGGTTCCCACGAGCAGTACTTC
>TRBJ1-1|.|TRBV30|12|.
CAWSRQATEAFF
TGTGCCTGGAGTCGACAGGCCACTGAAGCTTTCTTT
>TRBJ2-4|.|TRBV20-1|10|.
CSVEGNIQYF
TGCAGTGTGGAGGGGAACATTCAGTACTTC
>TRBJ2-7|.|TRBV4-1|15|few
CASSQDAGGFYEQYF
TGCGCCAGCAGCCAAGATGCCGGAGGGTTCTACGAGCAGTACTTC
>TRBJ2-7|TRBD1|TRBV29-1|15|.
CSVEDPGQGALEQYF
TGCAGCGTTGAAGATCCGGGACAGGGGGCGTTAGAGCAGTACTTC
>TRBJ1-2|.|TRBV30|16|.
CAWSGTKWDRYYGYTF
TGTGCCTGGAGTGGAACAAAATGGGACCGCTACTATGGCTACACCTTC
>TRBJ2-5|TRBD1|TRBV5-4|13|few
CASSRDRQETQYF
TGTGCCAGCAGCAGGGACAGGCAAGAGACCCAGTACTTC
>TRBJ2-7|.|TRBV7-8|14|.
CASSPREGAYEQYF
TGTGCCAGCAGCCCCCGGGAAGGGGCCTACGAGCAGTACTTC
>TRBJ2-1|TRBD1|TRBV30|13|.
CAWNWDRANEQFF
TGTGCCTGGAACTGGGACAGGGCCAATGAGCAGTTCTTC
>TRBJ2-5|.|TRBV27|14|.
CASSFYGAQETQYF
TGTGCCAGCAGTTTTTATGGGGCACAAGAGACCCAGTACTTC
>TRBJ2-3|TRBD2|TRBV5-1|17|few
CASSLFGTSARTDTQYF
TGCGCCAGCAGCTTGTTCGGGACTAGCGCCCGCACAGATACGCAGTATTTT
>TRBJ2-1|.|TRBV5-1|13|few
CASSLAGDNEQFF
TGCGCCAGCAGCTTGGCCGGGGACAATGAGCAGTTCTTC
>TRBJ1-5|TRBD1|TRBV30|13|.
CAWSAGQNQPQHF
TGTGCCTGGAGTGCGGGACAGAACCAGCCCCAGCATTTT
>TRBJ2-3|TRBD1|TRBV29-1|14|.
CSVRTGASTDTQYF
TGCAGCGTCCGGACAGGTGCTAGCACAGATACGCAGTATTTT
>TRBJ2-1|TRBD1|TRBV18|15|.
CASSPRDRDGNEQFF
TGTGCCAGCTCACCGAGGGACAGGGACGGAAATGAGCAGTTCTTC
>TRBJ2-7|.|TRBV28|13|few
CASIRTVPYEQYF
TGTGCCAGTATCCGGACAGTGCCCTACGAGCAGTACTTC
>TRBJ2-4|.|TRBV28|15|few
CASSSPNFGSAIQYF
TGTGCCAGCAGTTCCCCAAATTTTGGGTCGGCCATTCAGTACTTC
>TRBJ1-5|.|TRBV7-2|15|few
CASSLYHGLDQPQHF
TGTGCCAGCAGCTTATATCATGGGCTGGATCAGCCCCAGCATTTT
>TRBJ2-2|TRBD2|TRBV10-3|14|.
CATTTSADTGELFF
TGTGCCACGACGACTAGCGCTGACACCGGGGAGCTGTTTTTT
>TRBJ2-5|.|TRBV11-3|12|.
CASSQFGETQYF
TGTGCCAGCAGTCAATTCGGGGAGACCCAGTACTTC
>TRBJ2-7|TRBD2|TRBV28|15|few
CASTRGVGGSYEQYF
TGTGCCAGCACCCGCGGGGTGGGCGGGAGCTACGAGCAGTACTTC
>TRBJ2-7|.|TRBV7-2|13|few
CASSWGSHYEQYF
TGTGCCAGCAGCTGGGGGTCCCACTACGAGCAGTACTTC
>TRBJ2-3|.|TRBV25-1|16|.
CASSDQAGAFTDTQYF
TGTGCCAGCAGTGATCAAGCAGGGGCCTTCACAGATACGCAGTATTTT
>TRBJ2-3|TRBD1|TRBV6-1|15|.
CASKSGTVSTDTQYF
TGTGCCAGCAAATCCGGGACAGTCAGCACAGATACGCAGTATTTT
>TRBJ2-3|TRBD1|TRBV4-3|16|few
CASSLGTGGHTDTQYF
TGCGCCAGCAGCCTCGGAACAGGGGGACACACAGATACGCAGTATTTT
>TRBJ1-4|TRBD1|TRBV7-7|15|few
CASSLGTDSNEKLFF
TGTGCTAGCAGCTTAGGGACAGACTCTAATGAAAAACTGTTTTTT
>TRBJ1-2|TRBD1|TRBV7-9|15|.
CASSSTQGTGGGYTF
TGTGCCAGCAGCTCCACCCAAGGGACAGGGGGCGGCTACACCTTC
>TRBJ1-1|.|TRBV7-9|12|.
CASSLVSTEAFF
TGTGCCAGCAGCTTAGTCTCCACTGAAGCTTTCTTT
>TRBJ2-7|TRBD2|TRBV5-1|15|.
CASSTSGTSSYEQYF
TGCGCCAGCAGTACTAGCGGGACATCCTCTTACGAGCAGTACTTC
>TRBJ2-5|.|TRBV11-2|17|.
CASSSRLLAIRQETQYF
TGTGCCAGCAGCTCAAGACTCCTAGCGATCAGGCAAGAGACCCAGTACTTC
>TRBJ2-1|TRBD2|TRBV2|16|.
CASRRGGLASYNEQFF
TGTGCCAGCAGGAGGGGCGGACTAGCGTCCTACAATGAGCAGTTCTTC